This entry concerns a single TCR beta chain. The CDR3 loop spans 13 amino acids. Trimming pared 1 base from V and 2 bases from J, leaving 6 bases between. CDR1 and CDR2 (germline): SGHRS, YFSETQ. The data originate from a study of control samples from healthy donors and cancer patients. Using immunoSEQ multiplex PCR, the repertoire was profiled, and TCRdb retains in-frame clones only, with some absent. The table shows about 120,000 clones, with over 90% occurring only once. This sequence originates from a man under 40 in good health. Sample: blood. This rearrangement joins TRBV5-1 to TRBJ1-1; D gene uncertain. The CDR3 DNA follows: TGCGCCAGCAGCTTGAAAATTAACACTGAAGCTTTCTTT. This translates into CASSLKINTEAFF.